This T cell receptor (beta chain) stems from a study of shared clonotypes between healthy human individuals. Broader study findings: Estimated richness values were generally larger in naive subsets than in memory subsets.

An even split of each subset's genomic DNA across several immunoSEQ plates was performed. Sequencing was performed with immunoSEQ multiplex PCR; in TCRdb, only in-frame clones are kept and a portion is missing. Among around 2.1 million clones listed, 95% were seen once. The sample holds a few counts of this clone. The antigen is not known. Donors comprised only Caucasian adults living in Nashville, Tennessee. In the CD4+ fraction, cells were divided into CD45RA+ naive and CD45RA-negative memory subsets. The trim removed 6 bases at V and 4 bases at J, leaving 16 bases unmatched. The CDR3 has 16 amino acids. CDR1 is SQVTM, CDR2 ANQGSEA, per germline.

Material: naive CD4+ T cells sorted from blood. Documented subset: CD45RA+ positively selected. The chain uses TRBV29-1 and TRBJ1-2; 8 bases map to TRBD1. This sequence originates from a young man in good health. CDR3 in DNA: TGCAGCGTCGCGAAAGGACAGGGACTCCTTGGCTATGGCTACACCTTC. Protein sequence: CSVAKGQGLLGYGYTF.